Sequencing of this T cell receptor (beta chain) was carried out in a study of T cell responses to AZD1222 COVID-19 vaccine. Study as a whole: Whether given at about 4 or about 12 weeks, second doses were pooled. Study-wide results and limits: Per reports, nearly half of all spike-specific TCRs target regions that are unmutated in variants. The study sampled repertoires only after the peak T cell response. Clonal diversity was possibly underestimated; the donors were predominantly white British and more often female.

On this clone itself: Its specificity is not known.

This table comes from immunoSEQ multiplex PCR, and its TCRdb copy is limited to in-frame clones, with some not included. The sample consists of over 85,000 clones, approximately 90% of them appearing once. The CDR3 runs 10 residues. Germline V CDR1 and CDR2: DFQATT, SNEGSKA (reference sequence). Trimming removed 6 bases at V and 7 bases at J, with 7 bases between. This receptor was taken from an adult in good health. The sequencing here drew on peripheral blood, taken on day 0 of AZD1222 vaccination. The chain couples TRBV20-1 to TRBJ1-5, with D maybe TRBD1 (5 bases). The CDR3, as DNA: TGCAGTGCGGGGGTACAGCCCCAGCATTTT. It is translated as CSAGVQPQHF.